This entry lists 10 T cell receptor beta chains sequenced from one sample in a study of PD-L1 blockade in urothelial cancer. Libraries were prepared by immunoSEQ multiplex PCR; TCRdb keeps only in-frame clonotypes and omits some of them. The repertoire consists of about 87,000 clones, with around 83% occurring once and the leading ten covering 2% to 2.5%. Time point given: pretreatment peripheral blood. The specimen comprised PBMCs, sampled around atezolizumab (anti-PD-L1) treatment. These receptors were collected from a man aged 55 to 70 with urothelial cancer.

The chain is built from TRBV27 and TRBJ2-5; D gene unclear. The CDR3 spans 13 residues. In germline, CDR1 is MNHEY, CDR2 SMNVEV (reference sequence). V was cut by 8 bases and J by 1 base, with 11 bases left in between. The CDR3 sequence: CASSPGFQETQYF. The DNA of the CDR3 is TGTGCCAGCTCCCCCGGGTTCCAAGAGACCCAGTACTTC.

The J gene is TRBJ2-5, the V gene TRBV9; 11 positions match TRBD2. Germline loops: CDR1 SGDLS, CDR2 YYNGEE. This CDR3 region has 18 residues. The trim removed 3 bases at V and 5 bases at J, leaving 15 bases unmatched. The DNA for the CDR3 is TGTGCCAGCAGCGCCAGACTCCCGACTAGCGGGGCAGGGGAGACCCAGTACTTC. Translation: CASSARLPTSGAGETQYF.

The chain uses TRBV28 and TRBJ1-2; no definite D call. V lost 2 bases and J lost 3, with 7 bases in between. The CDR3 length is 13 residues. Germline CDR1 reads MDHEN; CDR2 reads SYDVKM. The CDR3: CASSLQWYYGYTF. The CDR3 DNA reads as TGTGCCAGCAGTTTACAGTGGTACTATGGCTACACCTTC.

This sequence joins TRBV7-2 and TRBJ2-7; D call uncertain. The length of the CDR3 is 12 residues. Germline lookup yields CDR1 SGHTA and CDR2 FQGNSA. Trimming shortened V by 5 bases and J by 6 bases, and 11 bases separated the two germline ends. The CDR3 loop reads CASSPRTPEQYF. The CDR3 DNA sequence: TGTGCCAGCAGCCCCCGAACTCCCGAGCAGTACTTC. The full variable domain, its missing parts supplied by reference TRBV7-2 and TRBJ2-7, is GAGVSQSPSNKVTEKGKDVELRCDPISGHTALYWYRQSLGQGLEFLIYFQGNSAPDKSGLPSDRFSAERTGGSVSTLTIQRTQQEDSAVYLCASSPRTPEQYFGPGTRLTVT.

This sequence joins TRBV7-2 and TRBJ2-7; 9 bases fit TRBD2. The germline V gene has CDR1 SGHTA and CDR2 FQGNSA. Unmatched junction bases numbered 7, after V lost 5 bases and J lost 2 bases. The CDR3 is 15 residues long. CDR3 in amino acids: CASSLSGTSPYEQYF. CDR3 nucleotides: TGTGCCAGCAGCCTGTCCGGGACTAGCCCCTACGAGCAGTACTTC.

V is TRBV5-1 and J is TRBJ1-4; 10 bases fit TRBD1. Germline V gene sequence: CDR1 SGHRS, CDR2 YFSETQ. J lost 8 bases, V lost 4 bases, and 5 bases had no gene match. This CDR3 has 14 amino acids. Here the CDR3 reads CASSHGTGDEKLFF. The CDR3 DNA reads TGCGCCAGCAGCCACGGGACAGGGGACGAAAAACTGTTTTTT.

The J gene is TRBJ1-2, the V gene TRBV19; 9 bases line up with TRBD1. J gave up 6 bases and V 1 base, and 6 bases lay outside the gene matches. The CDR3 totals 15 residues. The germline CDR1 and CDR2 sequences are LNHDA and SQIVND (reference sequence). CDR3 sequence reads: CASSIVTGGLHGYTF. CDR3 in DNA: TGTGCCAGTAGTATAGTAACAGGGGGCTTACATGGCTACACCTTC.

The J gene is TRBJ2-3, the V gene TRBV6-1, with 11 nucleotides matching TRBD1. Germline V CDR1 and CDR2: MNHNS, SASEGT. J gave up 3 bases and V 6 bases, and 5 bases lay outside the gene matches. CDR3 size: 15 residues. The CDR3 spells CASRSGTGGTDTQYF. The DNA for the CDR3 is TGTGCCAGCAGATCCGGGACAGGGGGGACAGATACGCAGTATTTT.

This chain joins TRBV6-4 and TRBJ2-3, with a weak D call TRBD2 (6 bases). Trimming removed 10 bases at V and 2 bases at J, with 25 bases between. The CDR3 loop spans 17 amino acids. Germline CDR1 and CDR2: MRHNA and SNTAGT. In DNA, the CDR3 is TGTGCCACCAAAACCGTGACGGGGGAGCCAGACACAGATACGCAGTATTTT. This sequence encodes CATKTVTGEPDTDTQYF.

The CDR3 region is CAWTLGTDRYF. The CDR3 region has the DNA TGTGCCTGGACTCTCGGGACAGACCGGTACTTC. The rearrangement uses TRBV30 and TRBJ2-7; 7 bases fit TRBD1. The CDR3 loop spans 11 amino acids. J gave up 12 bases and V 4 bases, and 9 bases lay outside the gene matches. CDR1 and CDR2 from the germline V gene are GTSNPN and SVGIG (reference sequence).